This T cell receptor beta chain was profiled in a study of blood T cells in healthy people across ages (dated by TCRdb to between 2015 and 2016). Regarding the complete study: In model experiments, template switching captured roughly one uniquely barcoded TCR beta cDNA molecule for every two T cells. To track age-related changes in TCR beta repertoire diversity, the study relied on deep sequencing normalized with unique cDNA molecular identifiers. The donors were split into four age groups: young (average around 17 years), middle-aged (around 37), aged (over 55) and long-lived (roughly 80). For two donors (one aged 18 to 30 and one aged 80 or older), the study analyzed two additional independent replicas of 1 million unique cDNA reads from the same blood draw. The study at large found these results: Observed TCR beta diversity per million T cells fell roughly linearly with age, and a significant reduction was already apparent by age around 44. Observed TCR beta diversity correlated strongly with the percentage of naive T cells measured by flow cytometry. The long-lived group showed more naive CD4+ T cells, fewer expanded clones and increased TCR diversity than the aged group, suggesting age selection. Because the CMV infection status of the donors was unknown, age-related changes in expanded clonotypes may potentially have been confounded. Because profiling used bulk unsorted PBMCs, naive and antigen-experienced compartments could not be compared conclusively. Estimates of total diversity based on one million sequenced T cells were regarded as lower bounds and as underestimates.

Systemically healthy Caucasian individuals from Russia, around 38 in total and aged about 6 to 90 years, were included as donors. Each donor gave around 9.8 milliliters of peripheral blood, collected into EDTA-treated Vacutainer tubes. Ficoll-Paque density-gradient centrifugation was used to isolate PBMCs, with at least 6 million per sample. Total RNA was extracted from PBMCs with Trizol reagent, with at least 6 micrograms obtained per sample. For every donor, flow cytometry on a PBMC aliquot measured the percentage of naive CD45RAhigh/CD27high T cells. Library preparation employed 5' RACE. Reads for this sample came from an Illumina HiSeq 2500. A second PCR of about 7 to 12 cycles was performed with a sample-barcoded 5' primer and a J-beta primer mix. Each TCR beta cDNA molecule received a unique molecular identifier from a template-switch 5' adaptor carrying 12 random nucleotides. Each sample yielded at least 2.5 million CDR3-containing paired-end reads. First-strand cDNA synthesis was performed from all RNA using the Mint cDNA synthesis kit, with priming by a TRBC-specific oligonucleotide. All cDNA was treated with uracil-DNA glycosylase and then went through a first 18-cycle PCR with the universal primers M1SS and BC2_uni_R. The original methods were these. For normalization, 1 million high-quality reads were randomly selected from each sample, with every read carrying a distinct molecular identifier. Reads with shared molecular identifiers were discarded instead of being binned into consensus sequences. MiTCR, with a Q25 quality threshold and the strictest error-elimination algorithm, was used for CDR3 identification, clonotype clustering and error correction. A nonparametric unseen species model with Euler transformation was used to estimate a lower bound on total TCR beta diversity. TCRdb reran the public reads through fastp at Q25 and MiXCR, keeping productive beta chains. One record per CDR3 amino acid sequence lists the most common genes and DNA. For this entry, the V and J calls and clone size follow TCRdb and not the study's own pipeline. In all, the sample holds 750,000 to 850,000 distinct CDR3 sequences, and 20% to 25% of those were seen once. The leading ten clones occupy around 3.6% of the sample.

Points on this clonotype: The target of this receptor is not known. There are no base qualities to consult, and no much larger clone falls within one base.

CDR1 and CDR2 were assigned from the germline V gene as MNHEY and SVGAGI. Counted from cysteine to phenylalanine, this CDR3 has 15 amino acids. Solely the CDR3 DNA is kept, with 45 bases framed from the first base. The same specimen was also included in a second study, on T cells of mothers and their children. As the second paper documents: Nine systemically healthy Caucasian individuals served as donors, namely three mothers together with their six children. cDNA synthesis used all of the extracted RNA, with 1.5 ug of RNA in each 15 ul reaction. In the second PCR, sample barcodes and 2-4 random nucleotides were introduced via the M1S primer. More than 8 million TCR beta CDR3 reads were obtained from each mother, and about 3 million reads were obtained from each child. Thymic selection shapes the output of TCR recombination in a similar way in related and unrelated pairs, and inherited differences have a minor effect. Normalized repertoire overlap was always found to be slightly, but never significantly, higher in related mother-child pairs than in unrelated mother-child pairs. With a sensitivity of 90 to 100 clones per million clonotypes, no persistent microchimeric T cell clones were detected. To look for features that set related mother-child pairs apart from unrelated individuals, the researchers ran deep NGS to compare the TCR beta repertoires of mothers and children. Mothers averaged approximately 41 +/- 4 years of age and children averaged roughly 12 +/- 4 years. After adapter ligation was performed with NEBNext reagents, the libraries were sequenced on an Illumina HiSeq 2000 with 100+100 nt paired-end reads. To prevent cross-contamination, the mother and child libraries were prepared a month apart and were sequenced in separate runs. For each donor, somewhere between about 450,000 and 2,100,000 distinct TCR beta clonotypes were identified. Naive TCR beta clonotypes were estimated from low-frequency clonotypes matched to each donor's FACS-determined naive share, without sorting.

The chain uses TRBV6-5 and TRBJ2-5; the D gene is perhaps TRBD2, from 6 matching bases. Matching the DNA end better, TRBJ2-1 makes the J call doubtful. The sample comprised blood. This receptor was identified in a boy aged 5-17 years in good health. CDR3 reads: CASSSQGESGNEQFF. The sequenced DNA is TGTGCCAGCAGTTCCCAAGGGGAAAGCGGGAATGAGCAGTTCTTC.